Each of the 5 T cell receptor beta chains below was sequenced from the same sample in a study of PD-1 blockade in classical Hodgkin lymphoma. The time point denotes: newly diagnosed, previously untreated cHL patient sample. Measured with immunoSEQ multiplex PCR; TCRdb has only the in-frame clones, and not every one. Of 45,000 to 60,000 clones detected, just over 90% appear once; the ten largest clones hold under 5%. The sequenced sample consisted of peripheral blood mononuclear cells (PBMCs). The receptor source for this set is a human donor with classical Hodgkin lymphoma.

The DNA of the CDR3 is TGTGCCAGCTCACCAGGTCTAGGGGTGGGAATAAAGGAAGCTTTCTTT. It codes for CASSPGLGVGIKEAFF. The chain employs TRBV18 and TRBJ1-1, with a weak D call TRBD1 (5 bases). Germline CDR1 reads KGHSH; CDR2 reads LQKENI. V was clipped by 2 bases and J by 8 bases, with 21 bases between them. The CDR3 sequence is 16 residues long.

This clone was counted a single time. The rearrangement joins TRBV5-1 to TRBJ2-7; the D gene is possibly TRBD2 (7 bases). The CDR3 contains 16 residues. V was trimmed by 0 bases and J by 6 bases, leaving 19 bases between them. Germline V lookup: CDR1 SGHRS, CDR2 YFSETQ. The CDR3 reads CASSLVGGGQGSEQYF. The DNA for the CDR3 is TGCGCCAGCAGCTTGGTAGGCGGGGGCCAAGGCTCCGAGCAGTACTTC. The variable domain in full, completed from reference TRBV5-1 and TRBJ2-7, reads KAGVTQTPRYLIKTRGQQVTLSCSPISGHRSVSWYQQTPGQGLQFLFEYFSETQRNKGNFPGRFSGRQFSNSRSEMNVSTLELGDSALYLCASSLVGGGQGSEQYFGPGTRLTVT.

The V gene is TRBV20-1, the J gene TRBJ1-1; D may be TRBD1 (6 bases). In germline, CDR1 is DFQATT, CDR2 SNEGSKA (reference sequence). This CDR3 region has 11 residues. V lost 7 bases and J 1 base, leaving 7 bases between the germline ends. CDR3 DNA sequence: TGCAGTGTAGGGGGGAACACTGAAGCTTTCTTT. Translated, it gives CSVGGNTEAFF.

The chain recombines TRBV9 with TRBJ2-3, with unresolved D. V shed 4 bases and J shed 4 bases, with 10 bases lying between them. The germline CDR1 and CDR2 sequences are SGDLS and YYNGEE. The CDR3 contains 13 residues. The DNA of the CDR3 is TGTGCCAGCAGCCCAATTATGCCAGATACGCAGTATTTT. Its protein is CASSPIMPDTQYF.

The sample holds a few counts of this clone. The chain recombines TRBV10-1 with TRBJ2-2, with 10 bases lining up with TRBD2. In germline, CDR1 is WNHNN, CDR2 SYGVQD (reference sequence). CDR3 length: 14 residues. Trimming cost V 4 bases and J 6 bases; bases outside gene matches: 2. DNA for the CDR3: TGCGCCAGCAGTGGGGGGACTAGCGCCGGGGAGCTGTTTTTT. This gives the protein CASSGGTSAGELFF.